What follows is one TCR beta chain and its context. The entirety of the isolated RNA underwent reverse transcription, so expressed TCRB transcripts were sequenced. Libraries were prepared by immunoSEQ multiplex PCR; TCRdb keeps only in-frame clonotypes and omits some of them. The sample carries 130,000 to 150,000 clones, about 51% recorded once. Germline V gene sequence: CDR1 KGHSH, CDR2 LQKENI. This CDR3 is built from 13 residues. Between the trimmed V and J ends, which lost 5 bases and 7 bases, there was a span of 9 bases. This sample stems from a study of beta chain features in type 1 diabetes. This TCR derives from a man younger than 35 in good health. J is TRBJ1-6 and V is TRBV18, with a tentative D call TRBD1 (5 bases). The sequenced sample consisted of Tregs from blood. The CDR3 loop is CASSTSGNSPLHF. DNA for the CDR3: TGTGCCAGCTCAACTTCAGGGAATTCACCCCTCCACTTT.